This T cell receptor beta chain stems from a study of blood T cells in healthy people across ages. J gave up 3 bases and V 5 bases, and 7 bases lay outside the gene matches. The CDR3 extends over 15 amino acids. CDR1 is MNHEY and CDR2 is SVGAGI in the germline V gene. Together with a sample-barcoded 5' primer, a J-beta primer mix was included in a second PCR lasting about 7 to 11 cycles. TCRdb ran MiXCR on the 5' RACE reads and lists one entry per CDR3 protein. The sample contains some 1,800,000 distinct CDR3 sequences, about two fifths of which appear only once. The V and J genes are TRBV6-5 and TRBJ2-4; TRBD1 agrees at 7 bases. This sequence was found in a human donor in good health. Sequencing was done on a sample of blood. Here the CDR3 reads CASSTDRADKNIQYF. In DNA form, the CDR3 reads TGTGCCAGCAGTACTGACAGGGCGGACAAAAACATTCAGTACTTC.